This entry concerns a single T cell receptor (beta chain). Original methodology: Quantification of nucleated cells was approximated via reference gene primer amplification. The data were produced by immunoSEQ multiplex PCR, yet TCRdb's version contains in-frame clones alone and is incomplete. That table gives V, J and clone size, and the DNA gave D and trimming. Here the sample spans tens of thousands of clones, approximately 80% being singletons. The sample belongs to a study of blood T cell repertoires in COVID-19. For the study at large: Samples taken during acute and convalescent COVID-19 were collected in the United States, Italy and Spain. Nucleic acid was either cDNA or gDNA, and it came from T cells, B-cell-depleted T cells, or PBMCs.

This TCR came from a man older than 75 with acute or convalescent COVID-19. The sequencing input was peripheral blood.

In nucleotides, the CDR3 is TGTGCCAGCAGCTCGGGCGCGGGGGGTTTACGGAATGAGCAGTTCTTC. It codes for CASSSGAGGLRNEQFF. V gene TRBV11-1 combines with J gene TRBJ2-1, with TRBD2 identical over 8 bases. Germline assignment: CDR1 SGHAT and CDR2 FQDESV (reference sequence). The CDR3 runs to 16 residues. J lost 7 bases, V lost 4 bases, and 12 bases had no gene match.